This TCR beta chain was found in a study of regulatory T cells in long-lasting Graves disease. The authors built TCR beta libraries using iRepertoire HTBI primers and Arm-PCR of CDR3 regions. Each CDR3 protein gets one entry after TCRdb re-called the multiplex PCR reads with MiXCR. This repertoire shows roughly 530,000 distinct CDR3 sequences, 15% to 20% found once; its top ten account for around 25%. A few counts support this clonotype. The antigen is unknown. The CDR3 loop spans 12 amino acids. Trimming took 2 bases from V and 0 from J, leaving 4 bases between them. Germline V gene sequence: CDR1 SQVTM, CDR2 ANQGSEA. Study results and limitations: Not thyroid tissue but only peripheral blood was studied.

Time point defined: newly diagnosed GD, antithyroid drugs for less than 3 months. Extracted PBMC RNA gave rise to the TCR library. These data are also associated with another study on T cells in Graves' hyperthyroidism and ophthalmopathy. That study reports: Any patient presenting with uncontrolled infection, other autoimmune disease, pregnancy or lactation was left out. In making diagnoses, clinical symptoms, serum thyroxine and TRAb, thyroid ultrasound and orbital computed tomography were all used. Clonotypes that were expanded in thyroid above 0.001 mostly appeared in blood too.

The starting material was peripheral blood mononuclear cells (PBMCs), obtained at new diagnosis, from a patient treated with antithyroid drugs. The receptor was derived from a woman aged 40-60 years with Graves disease. This chain joins TRBV29-1 and TRBJ1-1; D is unclear. CDR3 nucleotide sequence: TGCAGCGTTGAAAGTCTGAACACTGAAGCTTTCTTT. Residues: CSVESLNTEAFF.